This T cell receptor beta chain came from a study of blood T cells in healthy people across ages. The study's findings and limits: In these data, TCR beta diversity tracked strongly with naive T cell percentage.

In its sample, this clonotype was seen many times. Its matching antigen is unknown. Trimming removed 2 bases from V and 4 bases from J, with 7 bases in between. This CDR3 is 13 amino acids long. Per the germline V gene, CDR1 is MGHDK and CDR2 is SYGVNS. Primers used in a second PCR of roughly 6 to 12 cycles were a sample-barcoded 5' primer and a J-beta primer mix. From each sample, at least 2.5 million paired-end reads containing CDR3 were obtained. TCRdb reprocessed the 5' RACE reads via MiXCR and lists one record per CDR3 protein. The data show around 970,000 distinct CDR3 sequences, roughly half seen once.

This receptor was identified in an older woman in good health. The chain has TRBV25-1 and TRBJ2-3; D is ambiguous. The sequenced material came from blood. The CDR3 nucleotides read TGTGCCAGCAGTGAAATGGGCCCAGATACGCAGTATTTT. As protein: CASSEMGPDTQYF.